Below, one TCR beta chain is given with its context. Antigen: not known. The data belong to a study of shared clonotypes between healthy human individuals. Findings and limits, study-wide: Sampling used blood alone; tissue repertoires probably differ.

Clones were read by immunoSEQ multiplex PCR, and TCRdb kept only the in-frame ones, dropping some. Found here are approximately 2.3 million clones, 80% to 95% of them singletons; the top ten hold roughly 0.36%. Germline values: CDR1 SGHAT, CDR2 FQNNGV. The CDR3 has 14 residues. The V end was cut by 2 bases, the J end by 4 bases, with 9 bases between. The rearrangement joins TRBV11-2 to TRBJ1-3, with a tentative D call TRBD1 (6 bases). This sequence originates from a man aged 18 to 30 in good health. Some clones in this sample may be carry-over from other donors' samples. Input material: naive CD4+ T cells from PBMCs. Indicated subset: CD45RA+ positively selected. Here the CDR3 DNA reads TGTGCCAGCAGCTTAACGGACAGAGGAAACACCATATATTTT. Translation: CASSLTDRGNTIYF.